A single T cell receptor beta chain is shown here with its context. Its antigen remains unidentified. Using its own MiXCR run on the 5' RACE reads, TCRdb lists one record per CDR3 protein. The table has some 190,000 distinct CDR3 sequences, more than 15% seen once. The data were obtained in a study of T-cell memory formation after mild COVID-19. Study conclusions and caveats: Some clones that responded turned up in pre-infection memory, which suggests that cross-reactive memory joined in.

From germline, CDR1 is ENHRY and CDR2 SYGVKD. V lost 8 bases and J 0 bases, leaving 8 bases between the germline ends. The CDR3 is 13 amino acids. Input material: PBMCs or a T cell subset sorted from them (not recorded which). The receptor's source is an adult woman who had mild COVID-19 (a few samples of this study predate the infection). Cell type and time point are not known. The rearrangement uses TRBV10-3 and TRBJ1-3; D gene uncertain. The CDR3 DNA reads as TGTGCCATCGGGATGAGCTCTGGAAACACCATATATTTT. It specifies CAIGMSSGNTIYF.